Given below is one TCR beta chain in context. Its specificity is not known. These data originate in a study of cytomegalovirus exposure and HLA in healthy donors. Germline V lookup: CDR1 MNHEY, CDR2 SMNVEV (reference sequence). The CDR3 is made up of 14 amino acids. After removal of 5 bases from V and 5 bases from J, the junction contained 4 bases not matched to a gene. General observations from the study: Most TCR sequences showed up rarely, but some public TCRs showed up in many donors. Investigators reported under 200 TCR beta chains as tied to cytomegalovirus.

Assay used: immunoSEQ multiplex PCR; TCRdb lists only in-frame clones, some missing. The profile shows 200,000 to 250,000 clones, 65% to 85% of them singletons. The chain combines TRBV27 with TRBJ2-5; 11 positions match TRBD2. The clonotype originates from a woman under 40 in good health and CMV-seropositive. The sample taken for sequencing was PBMCs. The CDR3 protein is CASSVSGRAETQYF. CDR3 bases: TGTGCCAGCAGTGTTAGCGGGAGGGCCGAGACCCAGTACTTC.